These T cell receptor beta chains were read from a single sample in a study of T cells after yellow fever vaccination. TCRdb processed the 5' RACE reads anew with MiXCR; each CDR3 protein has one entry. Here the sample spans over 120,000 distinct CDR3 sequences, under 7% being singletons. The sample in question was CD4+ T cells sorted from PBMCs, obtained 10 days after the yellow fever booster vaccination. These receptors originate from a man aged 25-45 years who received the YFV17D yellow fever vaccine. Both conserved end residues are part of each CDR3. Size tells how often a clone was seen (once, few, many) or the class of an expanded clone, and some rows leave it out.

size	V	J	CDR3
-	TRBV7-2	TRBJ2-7	CAISLASSGRQYF
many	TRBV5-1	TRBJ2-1	CASSRERVGTYEQFF
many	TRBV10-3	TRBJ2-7	CAISKREGSNEQYF
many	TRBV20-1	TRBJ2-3	CSASTSTDTQYF
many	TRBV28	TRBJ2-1	CASSQPAGHYNEQFF
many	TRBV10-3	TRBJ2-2	CAISESRGRGDTNTGELFF
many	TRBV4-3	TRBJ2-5	CASSHGQGRRETQYF
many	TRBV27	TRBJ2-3	CASITPEAFTDTQYF
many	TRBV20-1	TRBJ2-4	CSARDMGGLQYF
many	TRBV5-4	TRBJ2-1	CASSLGSDVYNEQFF
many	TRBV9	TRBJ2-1	CASSRDRPGLAGHNEQFF
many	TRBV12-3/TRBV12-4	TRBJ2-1	CASSLYSYNEQFF
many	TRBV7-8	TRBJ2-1	CASSLAVGNEQFF
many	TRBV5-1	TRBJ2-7	CASSLVAASYEQYF
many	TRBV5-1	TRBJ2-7	CASSLDPQGGWYF
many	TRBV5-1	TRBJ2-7	CASSGEGRSYEQYF
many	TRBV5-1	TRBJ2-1	CASSLGTLSGSYNEQFF
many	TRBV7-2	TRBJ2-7	CASSLGDRASYEQYF
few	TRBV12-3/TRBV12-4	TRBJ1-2	CASRGQANTYGYTF
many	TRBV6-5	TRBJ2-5	CASSSQTGTRTQYF
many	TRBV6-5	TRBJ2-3	CASSLGPQEDTQYF
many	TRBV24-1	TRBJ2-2	CATKTGVNTGELFF
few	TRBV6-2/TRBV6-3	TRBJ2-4	CASSENFNKNIQYF
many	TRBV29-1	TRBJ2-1	CSIRTSGHNEQFF
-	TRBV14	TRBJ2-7	CASSQDGNHEQYF
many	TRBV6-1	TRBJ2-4	CASSEILAKNIQYF
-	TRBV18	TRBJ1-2	CASSPGPLYGYTF
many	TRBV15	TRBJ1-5	CATSRTGQIVNQPQHF
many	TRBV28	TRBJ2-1	CASSKKSYNEQFF
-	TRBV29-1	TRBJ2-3	CSLTTGGTDTQYF
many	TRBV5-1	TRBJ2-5	CASRTGQGFETQYF
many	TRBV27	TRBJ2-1	CASTLLPSSSRSYNEQFF
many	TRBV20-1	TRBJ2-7	CSARDLGQGLHEQYF
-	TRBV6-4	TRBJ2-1	CASSGLAGVEYNEQFF
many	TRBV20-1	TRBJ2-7	CSAIARLAAVYEQYF
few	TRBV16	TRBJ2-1	CASSLRENNEQFF
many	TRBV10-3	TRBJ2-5	CAISESAGRETQYF
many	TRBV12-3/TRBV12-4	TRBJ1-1	CASSLEWNEAFF
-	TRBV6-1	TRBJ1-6	CASSLRGRDSPLHF
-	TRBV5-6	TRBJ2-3	CAMGPGLPCTQYF
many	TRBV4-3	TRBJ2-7	CASSQGLGGRPSEQYF
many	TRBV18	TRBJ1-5	CASSPPGRGWVQPQHF
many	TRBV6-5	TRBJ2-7	CASSYRGEAYEQYF
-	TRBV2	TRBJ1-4	CASADRGAGKLFF
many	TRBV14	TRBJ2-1	CASSQFGYNEQFF
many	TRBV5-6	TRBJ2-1	CASSLDSLAVYNEQFF
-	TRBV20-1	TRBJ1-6	CSASPLRQGNSPLHF
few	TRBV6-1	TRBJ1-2	CASRGWDRASGYTF
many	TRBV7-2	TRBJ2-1	CASSRRRDYYNEQFF
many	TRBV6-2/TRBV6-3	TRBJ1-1	CASSYSIPGTEAFF
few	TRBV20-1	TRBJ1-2	CSAPMVDYGYTF
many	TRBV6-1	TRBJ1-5	CASRATDHQPQHF